The entry that follows covers one T cell receptor (beta chain) sequence. These data belong to a study of blood T cells in healthy people across ages. Germline-derived CDR1 and CDR2 are PRHDT and FYEKMQ (reference sequence). The V end was cut by 5 bases, the J end by 7 bases, with 23 bases between. The CDR3 is made up of 16 amino acids. The authors ran a second PCR of roughly 6 to 12 cycles using a sample-barcoded 5' primer and a J-beta primer mix. MiXCR was run by TCRdb on the 5' RACE reads, yielding one entry per CDR3 protein. The table includes more than 500,000 distinct CDR3 sequences, roughly a quarter detected once. These same records also appear under a second study, on T cells of mothers and their children. That source notes: Similar thymic selection effects on TCR recombination output appear in pairs, both related and unrelated.

The specimen was blood. The sequence derives from a boy younger than 10 in good health. This chain connects TRBV13 to TRBJ1-2, with D perhaps TRBD1 (6 bases). The CDR3 sequence: CASSTFTTGMIGGYTF. The CDR3 DNA reads TGTGCCAGCAGCACCTTCACTACAGGGATGATTGGTGGCTACACCTTC.